This T cell receptor (beta chain) comes out of a study of regulatory and conventional T cells in RAG deficiency. Regarding the study as a whole: Other subsets showed approximately 10-fold reductions, but Treg unique TCR beta sequences fell roughly 100-fold in these patients. Control T-cell subsets had markedly higher Shannon entropy and lower Simpson indices than RAG-deficient patients.

Concerning this clone: Its antigen is currently unknown.

Method: immunoSEQ multiplex PCR; TCRdb's copy keeps in-frame clones and lacks some. The table includes about 8,500 clones, 80% detected once. The V end lost 5 bases, the J end lost 4 bases, and 11 bases lay between the germline ends. The CDR3 covers 13 residues. The germline CDR1 and CDR2 sequences are MDHEN and SYDVKM. These records were also assigned to another study, of regulatory T cells. That study adds: Amplification used 52 TRBV primers and 13 TRBJ primers. In patients, unique TRB V-J pairs were restricted and V/J usage skewed, especially in Tregs.

The TCR originated in a human donor in good health. Sequencing was carried out using CD8+ T cells sorted from blood. V and J are TRBV28 and TRBJ1-2; the D is unclear. In nucleotides, the CDR3 is TGTGCCAGCAGTCCGGTTGCAGGCTATGGCTACACCTTC. It codes for CASSPVAGYGYTF.